These T cell receptor beta chains were read from a single sample in a study of post-analysis software for immune sequencing data. MiXCR was run by TCRdb on the PCR reads, yielding one entry per CDR3 protein. The repertoire holds roughly 800,000 distinct CDR3 sequences, roughly 46% seen once, with roughly 4.9% in the top ten. Sequencing was performed on blood. These receptors all come from a girl aged 10-17 years with multiple sclerosis. Each CDR3 is given with its conserved first and last residue.

j_gene,v_gene,len,CDR3aa
TRBJ2-7,TRBV7-8,15,CASSGGDTGAYEQYF
TRBJ2-1,TRBV20-1,12,CSASTLADEQFF
TRBJ1-4,TRBV5-1,13,CASSSGLGEKLFF
TRBJ1-1,TRBV28,14,CASTPPTGRTEAFF
TRBJ2-3,TRBV6-1,16,CASSPGLAGAADTQYF
TRBJ2-3,TRBV7-3,15,CASSLTLGPTDTQYF
TRBJ2-7,TRBV7-3,14,CASSPTASSYEQYF
TRBJ2-6,TRBV5-1,18,CASGHRGTGTSGANVLTF
TRBJ2-1,TRBV29-1,15,CSVEDPDRGPDEQFF
TRBJ2-3,TRBV7-3,13,CASRQGGTDTQYF
TRBJ1-3,TRBV28,14,CASSTLQDGNTIYF
TRBJ2-7,TRBV20-1,15,CSATSGTASSYEQYF
TRBJ2-7,TRBV7-9,17,CASSLALGLAGNYEQYF
TRBJ2-5,TRBV29-1,12,CSVEGDQETQYF
TRBJ1-4,TRBV29-1,16,CSVGLTGQPTNEKLFF
TRBJ2-3,TRBV10-3,14,CAISELVGGDTQYF
TRBJ2-7,TRBV10-3,14,CAISESTSLGEQYF